The T cell receptor (beta chain) described here comes from a study of blood T cell repertoires in COVID-19. At the level of the study: The United States, Italy and Spain supplied acute and convalescent COVID-19 samples.

Methods used by the authors: Scientists estimated how many nucleated cells there were by amplifying reference gene primers. Here immunoSEQ multiplex PCR was the method, and the copy in TCRdb shows in-frame clones only, minus some. The V and J calls and clone size come from that table; D and trimming were worked out from the DNA. The table lists under 300,000 clones, roughly 85% of them singletons. CDR3 size: 15 residues. CDR1 SGHTA and CDR2 FQGTGA come from the germline V gene. V lost 5 bases and J lost 5, with 18 bases in between. This chain uses TRBV7-3 with TRBJ2-5, with a tentative D call TRBD1 (5 bases). The sequence came from a woman between 18 and 30 years old with acute or convalescent COVID-19. The sample comprised peripheral blood. CDR3 nucleotide sequence: TGTGCCAGCAGCCCTACCGGGCAGGGTTGGGAGACCCAGTACTTC. Encoded protein: CASSPTGQGWETQYF. The whole variable domain, remainder taken from reference TRBV7-3 and TRBJ2-5, is GAGVSQTPSNKVTEKGKYVELRCDPISGHTALYWYRQSLGQGPEFLIYFQGTGAADDSGLPNDRFFAVRPEGSVSTLKIQRTERGDSAVYLCASSPTGQGWETQYFGPGTRLLVL.